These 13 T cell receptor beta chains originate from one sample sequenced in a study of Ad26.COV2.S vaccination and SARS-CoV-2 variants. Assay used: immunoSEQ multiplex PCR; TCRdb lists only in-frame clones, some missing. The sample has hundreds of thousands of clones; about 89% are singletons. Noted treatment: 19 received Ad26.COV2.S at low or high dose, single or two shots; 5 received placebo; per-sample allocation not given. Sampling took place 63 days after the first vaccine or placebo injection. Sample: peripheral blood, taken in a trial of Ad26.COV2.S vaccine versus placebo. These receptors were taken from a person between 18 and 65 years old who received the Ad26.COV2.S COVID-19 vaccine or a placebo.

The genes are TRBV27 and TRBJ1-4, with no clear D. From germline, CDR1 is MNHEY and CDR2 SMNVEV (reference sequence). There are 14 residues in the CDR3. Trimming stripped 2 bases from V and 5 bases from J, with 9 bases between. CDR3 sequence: CASSLRRMNEKLFF. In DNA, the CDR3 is TGTGCCAGCAGTTTACGACGGATGAATGAAAAACTGTTTTTT. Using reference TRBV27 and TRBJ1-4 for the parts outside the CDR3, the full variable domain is EAQVTQNPRYLITVTGKKLTVTCSQNMNHEYMSWYRQDPGLGLRQIYYSMNVEVTDKGDVPEGYKVSRKEKRNFPLILESPSPNQTSLYFCASSLRRMNEKLFFGSGTQLSVL.

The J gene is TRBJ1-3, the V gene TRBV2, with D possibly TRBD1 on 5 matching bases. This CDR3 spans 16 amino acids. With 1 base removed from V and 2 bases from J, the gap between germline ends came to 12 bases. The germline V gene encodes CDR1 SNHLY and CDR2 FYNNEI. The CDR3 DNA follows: TGTGCCAGCAGTGAAGATGGAGAGGGGACTGGAAACACCATATATTTT. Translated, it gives CASSEDGEGTGNTIYF.

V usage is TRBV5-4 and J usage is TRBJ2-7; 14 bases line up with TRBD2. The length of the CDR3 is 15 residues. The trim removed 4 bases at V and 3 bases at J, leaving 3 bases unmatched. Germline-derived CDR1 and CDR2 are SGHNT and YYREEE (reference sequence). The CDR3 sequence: CASSGGTSGGYEQYF. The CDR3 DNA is TGTGCCAGCAGCGGCGGGACTAGCGGGGGCTACGAGCAGTACTTC.

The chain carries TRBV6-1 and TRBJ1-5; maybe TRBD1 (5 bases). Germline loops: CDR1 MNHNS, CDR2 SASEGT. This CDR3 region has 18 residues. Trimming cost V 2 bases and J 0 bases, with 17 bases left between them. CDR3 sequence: CASSEFRTLGYSNQPQHF. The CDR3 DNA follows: TGTGCCAGCAGTGAATTCCGGACATTGGGATATAGCAATCAGCCCCAGCATTTT.

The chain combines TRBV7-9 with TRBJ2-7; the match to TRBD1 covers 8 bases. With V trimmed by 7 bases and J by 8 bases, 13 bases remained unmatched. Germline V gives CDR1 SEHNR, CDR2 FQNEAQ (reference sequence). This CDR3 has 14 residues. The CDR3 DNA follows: TGTGCCAGCATCACCGGGACAGGAAAGGGAAAGCAGTACTTC. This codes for CASITGTGKGKQYF.

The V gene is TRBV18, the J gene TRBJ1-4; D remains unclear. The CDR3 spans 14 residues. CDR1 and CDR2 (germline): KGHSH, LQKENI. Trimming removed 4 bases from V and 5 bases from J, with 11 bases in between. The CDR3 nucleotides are TGTGCCAGCTCACTTGGAGAGGAGAATGAAAAACTGTTTTTT. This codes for CASSLGEENEKLFF.

The CDR3 region is CSVRLENEKLFF. The CDR3 DNA sequence: TGCAGCGTTAGGTTGGAAAATGAAAAACTGTTTTTT. This sequence joins TRBV29-1 and TRBJ1-4; D unresolved. The CDR3 covers 12 residues. Germline CDR1 is SQVTM and CDR2 is ANQGSEA. Trimming cost V 5 bases and J 5 bases, with 9 bases left between them.

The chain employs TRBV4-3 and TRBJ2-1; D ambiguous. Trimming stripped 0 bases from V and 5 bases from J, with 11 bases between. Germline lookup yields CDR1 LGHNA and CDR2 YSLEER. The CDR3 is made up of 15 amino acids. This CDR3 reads CASSQEASVDNEQFF. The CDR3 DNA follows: TGCGCCAGCAGCCAAGAAGCGTCTGTCGACAATGAGCAGTTCTTC.

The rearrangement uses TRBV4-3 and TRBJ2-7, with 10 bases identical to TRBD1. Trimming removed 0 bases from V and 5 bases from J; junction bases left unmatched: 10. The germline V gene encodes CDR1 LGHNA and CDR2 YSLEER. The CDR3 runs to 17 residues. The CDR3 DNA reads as TGCGCCAGCAGCCAAGATCTTGGGACAGGGGAGGGGGACGAGCAGTACTTC. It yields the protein CASSQDLGTGEGDEQYF.

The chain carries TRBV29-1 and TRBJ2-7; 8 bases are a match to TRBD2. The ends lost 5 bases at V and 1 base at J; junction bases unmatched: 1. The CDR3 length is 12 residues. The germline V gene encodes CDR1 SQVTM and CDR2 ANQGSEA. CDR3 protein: CSVREGSYEQYF. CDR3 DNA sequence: TGCAGCGTTCGGGAGGGTTCCTACGAGCAGTACTTC.

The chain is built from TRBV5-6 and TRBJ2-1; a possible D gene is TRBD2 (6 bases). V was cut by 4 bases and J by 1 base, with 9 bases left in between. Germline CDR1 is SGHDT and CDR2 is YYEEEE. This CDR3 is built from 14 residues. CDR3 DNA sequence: TGTGCCAGCAGCCCGGGACTGTCCTACAATGAGCAGTTCTTC. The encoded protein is CASSPGLSYNEQFF.

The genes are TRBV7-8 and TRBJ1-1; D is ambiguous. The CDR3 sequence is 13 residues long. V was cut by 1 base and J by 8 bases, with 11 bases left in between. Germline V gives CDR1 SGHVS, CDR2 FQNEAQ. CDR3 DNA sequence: TGTGCCAGCAGCTTAGAATGGGGATCCGAAGCTTTCTTT. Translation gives CASSLEWGSEAFF. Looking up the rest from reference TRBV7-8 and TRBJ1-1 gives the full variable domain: GAGVSQSPRYKVAKRGQDVALRCDPISGHVSLFWYQQALGQGPEFLTYFQNEAQLDKSGLPSDRFFAERPEGSVSTLKIQRTQQEDSAVYLCASSLEWGSEAFFGQGTRLTVV.

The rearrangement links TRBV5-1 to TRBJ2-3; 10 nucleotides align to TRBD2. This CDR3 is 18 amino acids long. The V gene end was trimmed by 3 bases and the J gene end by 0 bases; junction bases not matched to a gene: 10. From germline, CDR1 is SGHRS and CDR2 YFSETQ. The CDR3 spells CASSSRGSGRLSTDTQYF. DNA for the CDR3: TGCGCCAGCAGCTCCCGTGGTAGCGGGAGGTTAAGCACAGATACGCAGTATTTT.